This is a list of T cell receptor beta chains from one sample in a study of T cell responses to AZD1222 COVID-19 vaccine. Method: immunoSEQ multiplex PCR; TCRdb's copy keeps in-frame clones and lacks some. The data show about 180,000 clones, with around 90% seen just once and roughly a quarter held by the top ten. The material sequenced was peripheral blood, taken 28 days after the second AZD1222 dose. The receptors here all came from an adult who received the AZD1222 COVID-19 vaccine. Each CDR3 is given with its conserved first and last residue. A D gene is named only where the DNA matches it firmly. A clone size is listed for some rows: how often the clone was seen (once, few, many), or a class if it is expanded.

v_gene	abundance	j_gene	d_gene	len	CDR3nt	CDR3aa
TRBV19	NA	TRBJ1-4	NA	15	TGTGCCAGTAGTCTATACCGGGATCCAAATGAAAAACTGTTTTTT	CASSLYRDPNEKLFF
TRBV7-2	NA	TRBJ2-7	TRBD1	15	TGTGCCAGCAGCTTGGACAGGCTGAACACCTACGAGCAGTACTTC	CASSLDRLNTYEQYF
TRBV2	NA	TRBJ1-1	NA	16	TGTGCCAGCAGTGAAGGGCCAGTGGGGCCAGGGACTGAAGCTTTCTTT	CASSEGPVGPGTEAFF
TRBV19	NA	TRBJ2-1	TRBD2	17	TGTGCCAGTAGAGACGGGACTAGCGGGAATCAAAACAATGAGCAGTTCTTC	CASRDGTSGNQNNEQFF
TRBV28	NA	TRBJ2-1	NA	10	TGTGCCAGCAAGGACAATGAGCAGTTCTTC	CASKDNEQFF
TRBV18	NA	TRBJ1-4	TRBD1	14	TGTGCCAGCTCACCAAGGACAGGGGAAGAAAAACTGTTTTTT	CASSPRTGEEKLFF
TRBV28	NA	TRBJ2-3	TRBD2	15	TGTGCCAGCACTGGGGCGGGAGCTCAAGCAGATACGCAGTATTTT	CASTGAGAQADTQYF
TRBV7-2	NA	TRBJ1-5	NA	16	TGTGCCAGCAGCTTATCGGCGGGGACGAACAATCAGCCCCAGCATTTT	CASSLSAGTNNQPQHF
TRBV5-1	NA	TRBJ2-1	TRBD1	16	TGCGCCAGCAGCTTAACCCCGCGACAGGGGTCTTATGAGCAGTTCTTC	CASSLTPRQGSYEQFF
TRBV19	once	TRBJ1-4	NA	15	TGTGCCAGCAGTGGGGGGTCGGGGCAGACCGAAAAACTGTTTTTT	CASSGGSGQTEKLFF
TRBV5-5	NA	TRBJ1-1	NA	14	TGTGCCAGCAGTTCGTCGTCAGGGAACACTGAAGCTTTCTTT	CASSSSSGNTEAFF
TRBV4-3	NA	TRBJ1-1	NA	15	TGCGCCAGCAGCCAAGAAGTTCGGTCGAACACTGAAGCTTTCTTT	CASSQEVRSNTEAFF
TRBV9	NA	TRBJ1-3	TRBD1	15	TGTGCCAGCAGCGCGGGACAGAGGCCTGGAAACACCATATATTTT	CASSAGQRPGNTIYF
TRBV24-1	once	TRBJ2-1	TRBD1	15	TGTGCCACCAGTGACCCCGGGACAGGGGGCAATGAGCAGTTCTTC	CATSDPGTGGNEQFF
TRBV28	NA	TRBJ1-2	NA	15	TGTGCCAGCAGTCCATCCGGCGGTGCTAACTATGGCTACACCTTC	CASSPSGGANYGYTF
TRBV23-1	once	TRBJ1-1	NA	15	TGCGCCAGCAGTCAAGTTCGGGTAAAGAACACTGAAGCTTTCTTT	CASSQVRVKNTEAFF
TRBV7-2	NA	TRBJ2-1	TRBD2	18	TGTGCCAGCAGCTCCAGGGGACCGACTAGCGGGAATCTCAATGAGCAGTTCTTC	CASSSRGPTSGNLNEQFF
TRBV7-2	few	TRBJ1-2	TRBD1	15	TGTGCCAGCAGCTTAGGGAGGGGGCTCAACTATGGCTACACCTTC	CASSLGRGLNYGYTF
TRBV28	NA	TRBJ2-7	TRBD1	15	TGTGCCAGCATTCCCTCGACAGGGGTCCGAGGAGAGCAGTACTTC	CASIPSTGVRGEQYF
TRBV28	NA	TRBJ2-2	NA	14	TGTGCCAGCATCCGGGACCTTCGCACCGGGGAGCTGTTTTTT	CASIRDLRTGELFF
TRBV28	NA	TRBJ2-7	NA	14	TGTGCCAGCAGTCCCGGAGGGAGCTCCTACGAGCAGTACTTC	CASSPGGSSYEQYF
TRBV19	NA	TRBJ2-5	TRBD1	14	TGTGCCAGTAGTGGACAGGGGGTACAAGAGACCCAGTACTTC	CASSGQGVQETQYF
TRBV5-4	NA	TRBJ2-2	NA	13	TGTGCCAGCAGCTTGGCCGGGACCGGGGAGCTGTTTTTT	CASSLAGTGELFF
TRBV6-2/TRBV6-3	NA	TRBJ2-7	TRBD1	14	TGTGCCAGCAGTCTCCGGGACAGGGGGCACGAGCAGTACTTC	CASSLRDRGHEQYF
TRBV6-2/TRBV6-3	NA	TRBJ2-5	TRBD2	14	TGTGCCAGCAGTTACCAGTACGGAGCGGGGGCCCAGTACTTC	CASSYQYGAGAQYF
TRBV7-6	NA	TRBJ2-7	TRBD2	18	TGTGCCAGCAGCTTAGAACCTGAGACTAGCGGATCCTCCTACGAGCAGTACTTC	CASSLEPETSGSSYEQYF
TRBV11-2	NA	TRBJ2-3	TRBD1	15	TGTGCCAGCAGCTACGGACAGGGCGCAGCAGATACGCAGTATTTT	CASSYGQGAADTQYF
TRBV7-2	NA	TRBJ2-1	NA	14	TGTGCCAGCAGCTTAGTGCAGTCGGGCAATGAGCAGTTCTTC	CASSLVQSGNEQFF
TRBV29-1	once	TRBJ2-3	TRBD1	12	TGCAGCGTTGATGGGCAGGGGGCAGTGCAGTATTTT	CSVDGQGAVQYF
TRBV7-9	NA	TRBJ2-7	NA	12	TGTGCCAGCAGCCCCCAGGCCTACGAGCAGTACTTC	CASSPQAYEQYF
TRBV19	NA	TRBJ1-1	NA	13	TGTGCCAGTAAGGGGCGATGGAACACTGAAGCTTTCTTT	CASKGRWNTEAFF